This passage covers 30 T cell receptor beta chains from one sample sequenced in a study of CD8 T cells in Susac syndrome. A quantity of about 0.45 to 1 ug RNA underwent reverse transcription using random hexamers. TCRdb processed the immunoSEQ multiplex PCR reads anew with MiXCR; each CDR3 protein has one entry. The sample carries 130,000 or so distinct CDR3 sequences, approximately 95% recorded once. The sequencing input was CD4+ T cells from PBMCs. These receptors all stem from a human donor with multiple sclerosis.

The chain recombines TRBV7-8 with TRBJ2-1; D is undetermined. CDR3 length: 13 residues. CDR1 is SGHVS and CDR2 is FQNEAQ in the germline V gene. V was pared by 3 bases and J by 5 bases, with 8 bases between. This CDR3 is CASSLNRNNEQFF. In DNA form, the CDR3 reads TGTGCCAGCAGCTTGAACAGAAACAATGAGCAGTTCTTC.

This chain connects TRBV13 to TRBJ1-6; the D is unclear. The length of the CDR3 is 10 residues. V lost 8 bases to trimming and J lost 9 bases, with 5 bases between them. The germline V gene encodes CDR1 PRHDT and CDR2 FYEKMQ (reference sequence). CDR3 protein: CASLSSPLHF. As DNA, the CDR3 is TGTGCCAGCTTAAGTTCACCCCTCCACTTT.

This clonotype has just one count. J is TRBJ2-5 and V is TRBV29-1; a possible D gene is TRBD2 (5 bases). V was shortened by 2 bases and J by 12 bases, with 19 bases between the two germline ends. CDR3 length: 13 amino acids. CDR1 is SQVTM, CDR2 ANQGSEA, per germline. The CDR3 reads CSVETPTLEREYF. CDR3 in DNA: TGCAGCGTTGAAACCCCTACCCTCGAGAGGGAGTACTTC.

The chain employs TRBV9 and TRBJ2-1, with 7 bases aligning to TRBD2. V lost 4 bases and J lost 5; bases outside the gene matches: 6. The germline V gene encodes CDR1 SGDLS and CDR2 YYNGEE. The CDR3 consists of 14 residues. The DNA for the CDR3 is TGTGCCAGCAGCCCTCTCAGCGGGAACAATGAGCAGTTCTTC. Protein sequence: CASSPLSGNNEQFF.

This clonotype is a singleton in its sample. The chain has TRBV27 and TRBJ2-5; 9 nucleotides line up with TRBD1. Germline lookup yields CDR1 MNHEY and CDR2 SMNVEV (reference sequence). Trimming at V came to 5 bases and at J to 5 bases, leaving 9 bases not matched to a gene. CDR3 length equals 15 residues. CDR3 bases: TGTGCCAGCAGTCCCGGACAGGGGCGGGTGGAGACCCAGTACTTC. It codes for CASSPGQGRVETQYF.

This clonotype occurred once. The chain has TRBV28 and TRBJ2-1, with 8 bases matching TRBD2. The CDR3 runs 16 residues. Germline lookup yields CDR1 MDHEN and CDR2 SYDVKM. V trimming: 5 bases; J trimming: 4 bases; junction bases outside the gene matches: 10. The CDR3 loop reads CASSNGGGLIYNEQFF. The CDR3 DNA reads TGTGCCAGCAGTAACGGGGGGGGCCTGATATACAATGAGCAGTTCTTC. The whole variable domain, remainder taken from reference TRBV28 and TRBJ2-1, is DVKVTQSSRYLVKRTGEKVFLECVQDMDHENMFWYRQDPGLGLRLIYFSYDVKMKEKGDIPEGYSVSREKKERFSLILESASTNQTSMYLCASSNGGGLIYNEQFFGPGTRLTVL.

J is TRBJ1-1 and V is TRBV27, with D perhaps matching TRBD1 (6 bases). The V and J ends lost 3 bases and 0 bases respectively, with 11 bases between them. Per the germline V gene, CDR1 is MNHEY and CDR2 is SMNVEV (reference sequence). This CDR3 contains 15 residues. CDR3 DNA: TGTGCCAGCAGTTTTCTGGGGGCCCTGAACACTGAAGCTTTCTTT. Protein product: CASSFLGALNTEAFF.

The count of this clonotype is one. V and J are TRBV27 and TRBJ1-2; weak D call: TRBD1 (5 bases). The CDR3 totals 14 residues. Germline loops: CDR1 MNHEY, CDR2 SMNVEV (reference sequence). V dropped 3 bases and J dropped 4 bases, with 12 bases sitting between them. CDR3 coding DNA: TGTGCCAGCAGTTTCGAGGGGCCACGCTATGGCTACACCTTC. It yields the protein CASSFEGPRYGYTF.

The CDR3 is CASSFPPSDNEQFF. Written as DNA, the CDR3 is TGTGCCAGCAGTTTCCCTCCTTCGGACAATGAGCAGTTCTTC. The rearrangement links TRBV12-3 or TRBV12-4 to TRBJ2-1; D not resolved. With 3 bases removed from V and 5 bases from J, the gap between germline ends came to 11 bases. The CDR3 length is 14 residues.

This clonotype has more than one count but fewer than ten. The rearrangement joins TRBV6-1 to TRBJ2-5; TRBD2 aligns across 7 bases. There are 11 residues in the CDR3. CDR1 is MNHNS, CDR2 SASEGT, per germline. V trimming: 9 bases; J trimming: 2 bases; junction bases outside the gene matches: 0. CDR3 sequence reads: CASSGQETQYF. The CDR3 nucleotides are TGTGCCAGTAGCGGGCAAGAGACCCAGTACTTC.

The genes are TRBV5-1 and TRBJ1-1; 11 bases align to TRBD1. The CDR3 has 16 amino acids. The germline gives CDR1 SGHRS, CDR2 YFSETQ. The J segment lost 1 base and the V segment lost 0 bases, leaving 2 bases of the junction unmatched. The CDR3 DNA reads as TGCGCCAGCAGCTTGGGGACAGGGGGCTCGAACACTGAAGCTTTCTTT. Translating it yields CASSLGTGGSNTEAFF. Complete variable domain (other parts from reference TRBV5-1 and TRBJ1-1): KAGVTQTPRYLIKTRGQQVTLSCSPISGHRSVSWYQQTPGQGLQFLFEYFSETQRNKGNFPGRFSGRQFSNSRSEMNVSTLELGDSALYLCASSLGTGGSNTEAFFGQGTRLTVV.

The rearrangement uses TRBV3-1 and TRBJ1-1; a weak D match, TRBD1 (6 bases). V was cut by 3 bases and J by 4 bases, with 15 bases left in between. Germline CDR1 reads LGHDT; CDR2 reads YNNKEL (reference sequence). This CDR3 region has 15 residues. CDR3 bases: TGTGCCAGCAGCCAGACAGGAGCGTTGGGCACTGAAGCTTTCTTT. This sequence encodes CASSQTGALGTEAFF. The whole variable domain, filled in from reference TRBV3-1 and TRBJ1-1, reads DTAVSQTPKYLVTQMGNDKSIKCEQNLGHDTMYWYKQDSKKFLKIMFSYNNKELIINETVPNRFSPKSPDKAHLNLHINSLELGDSAVYFCASSQTGALGTEAFFGQGTRLTVV.

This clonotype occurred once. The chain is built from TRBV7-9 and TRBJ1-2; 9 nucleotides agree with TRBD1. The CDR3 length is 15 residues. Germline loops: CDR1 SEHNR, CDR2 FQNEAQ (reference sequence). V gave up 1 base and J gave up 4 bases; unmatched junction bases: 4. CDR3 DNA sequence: TGTGCCAGCAGCTTAGATGTGACAGGGGGCTATGGCTACACCTTC. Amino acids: CASSLDVTGGYGYTF.

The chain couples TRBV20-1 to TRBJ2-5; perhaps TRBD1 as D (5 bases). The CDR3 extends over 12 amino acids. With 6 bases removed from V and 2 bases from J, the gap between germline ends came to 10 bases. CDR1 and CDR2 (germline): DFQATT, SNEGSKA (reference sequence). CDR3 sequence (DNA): TGCAGTGCGTCAGGGTCACAAGAGACCCAGTACTTC. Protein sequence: CSASGSQETQYF.

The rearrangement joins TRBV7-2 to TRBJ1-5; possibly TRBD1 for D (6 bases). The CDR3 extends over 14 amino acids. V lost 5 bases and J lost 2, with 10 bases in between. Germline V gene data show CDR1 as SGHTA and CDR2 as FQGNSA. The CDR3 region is CASSARGGNQPQHF. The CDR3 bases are TGTGCCAGCAGCGCCAGGGGAGGCAATCAGCCCCAGCATTTT.

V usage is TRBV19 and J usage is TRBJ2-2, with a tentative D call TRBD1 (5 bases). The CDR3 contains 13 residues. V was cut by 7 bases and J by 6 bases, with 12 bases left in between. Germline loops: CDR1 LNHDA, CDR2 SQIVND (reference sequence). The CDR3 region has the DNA TGTGCCAGTACTAGGACAAAAGCCGGGGAGCTGTTTTTT. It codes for CASTRTKAGELFF.

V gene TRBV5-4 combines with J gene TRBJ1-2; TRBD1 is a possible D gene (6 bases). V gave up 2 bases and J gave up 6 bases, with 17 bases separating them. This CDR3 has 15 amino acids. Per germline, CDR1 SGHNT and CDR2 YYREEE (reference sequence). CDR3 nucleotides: TGTGCCAGCAGCTTTCCGCCTATACAGGGAAATGGCTACACCTTC. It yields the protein CASSFPPIQGNGYTF.

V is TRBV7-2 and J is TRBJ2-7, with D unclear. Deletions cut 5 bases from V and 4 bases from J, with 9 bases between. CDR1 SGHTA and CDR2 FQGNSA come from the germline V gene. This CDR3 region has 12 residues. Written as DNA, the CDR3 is TGTGCCAGCAGCCCGGATCAGTACGAGCAGTACTTC. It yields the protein CASSPDQYEQYF.

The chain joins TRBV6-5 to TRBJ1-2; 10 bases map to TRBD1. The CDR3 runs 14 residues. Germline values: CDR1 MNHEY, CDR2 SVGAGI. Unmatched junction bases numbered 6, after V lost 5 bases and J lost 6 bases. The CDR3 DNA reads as TGTGCCAGCAGTCCTCGGGACAGGGGTCATGGCTACACCTTC. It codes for CASSPRDRGHGYTF.

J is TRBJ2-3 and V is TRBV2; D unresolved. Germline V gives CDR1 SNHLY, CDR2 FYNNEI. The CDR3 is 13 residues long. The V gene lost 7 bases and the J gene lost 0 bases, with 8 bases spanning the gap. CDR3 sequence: CASMVASTDTQYF. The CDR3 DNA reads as TGTGCCAGCATGGTTGCTAGCACAGATACGCAGTATTTT.

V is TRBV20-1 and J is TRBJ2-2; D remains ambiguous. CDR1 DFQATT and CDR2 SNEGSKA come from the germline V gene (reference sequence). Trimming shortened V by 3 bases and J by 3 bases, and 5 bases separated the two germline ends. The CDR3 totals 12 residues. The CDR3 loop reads CSASKHTGELFF. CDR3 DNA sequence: TGCAGTGCTAGTAAACACACCGGGGAGCTGTTTTTT.

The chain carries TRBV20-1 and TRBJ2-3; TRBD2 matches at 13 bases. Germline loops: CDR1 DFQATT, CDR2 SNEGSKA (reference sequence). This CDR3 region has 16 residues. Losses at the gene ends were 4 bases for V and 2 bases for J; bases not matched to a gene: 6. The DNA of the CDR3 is TGCAGTGCTATTTCCGGGACTAGCGGGAACACAGATACGCAGTATTTT. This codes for CSAISGTSGNTDTQYF.

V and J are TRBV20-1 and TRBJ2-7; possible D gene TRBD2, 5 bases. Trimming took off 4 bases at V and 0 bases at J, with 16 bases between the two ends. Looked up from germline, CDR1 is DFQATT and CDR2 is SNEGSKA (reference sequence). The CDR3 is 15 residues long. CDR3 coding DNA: TGCAGTGCTAACATTCGTCAGCGGATCTCCTACGAGCAGTACTTC. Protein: CSANIRQRISYEQYF.

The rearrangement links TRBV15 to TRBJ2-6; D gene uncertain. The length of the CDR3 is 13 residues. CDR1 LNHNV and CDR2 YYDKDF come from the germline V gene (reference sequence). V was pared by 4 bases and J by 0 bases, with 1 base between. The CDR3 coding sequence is TGTGCCACCAGCACCTCTGGGGCCAACGTCCTGACTTTC. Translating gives CATSTSGANVLTF.

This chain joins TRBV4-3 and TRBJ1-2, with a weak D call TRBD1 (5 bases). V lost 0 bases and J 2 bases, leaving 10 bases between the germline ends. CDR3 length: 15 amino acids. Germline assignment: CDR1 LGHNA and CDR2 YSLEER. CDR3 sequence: CASSQDPQGNYGYTF. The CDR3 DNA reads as TGCGCCAGCAGCCAAGATCCTCAGGGCAACTATGGCTACACCTTC.

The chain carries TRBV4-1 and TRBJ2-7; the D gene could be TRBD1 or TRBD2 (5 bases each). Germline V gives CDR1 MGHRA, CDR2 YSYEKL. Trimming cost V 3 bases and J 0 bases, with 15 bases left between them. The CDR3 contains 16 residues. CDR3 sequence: CASSQDRDVASYEQYF. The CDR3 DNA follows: TGCGCCAGCAGCCAGGACCGGGACGTGGCCTCCTACGAGCAGTACTTC.

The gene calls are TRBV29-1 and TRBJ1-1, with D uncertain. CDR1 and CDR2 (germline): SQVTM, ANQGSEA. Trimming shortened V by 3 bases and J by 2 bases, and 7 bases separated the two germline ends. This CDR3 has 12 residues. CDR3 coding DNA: TGCAGCGTTGACAGAATAAACACTGAAGCTTTCTTT. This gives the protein CSVDRINTEAFF.

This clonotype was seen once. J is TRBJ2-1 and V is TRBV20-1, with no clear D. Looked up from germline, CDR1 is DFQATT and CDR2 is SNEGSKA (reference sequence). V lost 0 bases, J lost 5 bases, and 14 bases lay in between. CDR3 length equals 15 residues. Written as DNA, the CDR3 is TGCAGTGCTAGAGATTGGCGAACAGACAACAATGAGCAGTTCTTC. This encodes CSARDWRTDNNEQFF.

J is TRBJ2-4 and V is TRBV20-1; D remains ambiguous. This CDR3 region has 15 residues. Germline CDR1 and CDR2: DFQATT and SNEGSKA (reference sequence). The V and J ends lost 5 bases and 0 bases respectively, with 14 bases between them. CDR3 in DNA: TGCAGTGCTTCTAGGACCAATCTAGCCAAAAACATTCAGTACTTC. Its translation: CSASRTNLAKNIQYF.

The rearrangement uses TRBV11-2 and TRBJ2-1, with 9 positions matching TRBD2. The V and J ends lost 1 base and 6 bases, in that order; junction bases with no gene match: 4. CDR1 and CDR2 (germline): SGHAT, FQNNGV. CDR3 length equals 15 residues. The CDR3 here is CASSLGAGGINEQFF. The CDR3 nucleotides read TGTGCCAGCAGCTTAGGAGCGGGGGGAATCAATGAGCAGTTCTTC.